Listed below are T cell receptor beta chains from one sample, sequenced in a study of blood T cell repertoires in COVID-19. Sequenced by immunoSEQ multiplex PCR; TCRdb stores in-frame clones only, minus some. The sample has roughly 36,000 clones, 75% to 90% seen once. Material: peripheral blood. The receptor set was obtained from a man at least 80 years old with active COVID-19. Both conserved end residues are part of each CDR3. A D gene is named only where the DNA matches it firmly. Expanded clones are given a class, and other clones once, few, many or no size at all.

J gene: TRBJ2-2; clone size: -; D gene: TRBD1; V gene: TRBV6-2/TRBV6-3; CDR3 DNA: TGTGCCAGCAGTTCGACAGGGTACACCGGGGAGCTGTTTTTT; CDR3 protein: CASSSTGYTGELFF
J gene: TRBJ2-3; clone size: -; D gene: -; V gene: TRBV27; CDR3 DNA: TGTGCCAGCAGTTTCCTAGCCGAAGATACGCAGTATTTT; CDR3 protein: CASSFLAEDTQYF
J gene: TRBJ2-1; clone size: -; D gene: TRBD1; V gene: TRBV7-8; CDR3 DNA: TGTGCCAGCAGCTTGGGACAGCCCGAAGGGCAGTTCTTC; CDR3 protein: CASSLGQPEGQFF
J gene: TRBJ2-7; clone size: -; D gene: TRBD1; V gene: TRBV5-4; CDR3 DNA: TGTGCCAGCAGCCACTCCGGAAAGGGACAGGGGGCAAGGGAGCAGTACTTC; CDR3 protein: CASSHSGKGQGAREQYF
J gene: TRBJ1-6; clone size: -; D gene: -; V gene: TRBV20-1; CDR3 DNA: TGCAGTGCTAGTTGGGGGGAGGCACCCCTCCACTTT; CDR3 protein: CSASWGEAPLHF
J gene: TRBJ2-5; clone size: -; D gene: -; V gene: TRBV14; CDR3 DNA: TGTGCCAGCAGCCAAGATGTGCAGGGGCAGGGAGAGACCCAGTACTTC; CDR3 protein: CASSQDVQGQGETQYF
J gene: TRBJ2-7; clone size: -; D gene: TRBD1; V gene: TRBV19; CDR3 DNA: TGTGCCAGTAGTATAGCCCGGACAGGGGTTGAGCAGTACTTC; CDR3 protein: CASSIARTGVEQYF
J gene: TRBJ2-7; clone size: -; D gene: TRBD2; V gene: TRBV28; CDR3 DNA: TGTGCCAGTAATCCTAGCGGGAGGGTAAACGAGCAGTACTTC; CDR3 protein: CASNPSGRVNEQYF
J gene: TRBJ2-7; clone size: once; D gene: -; V gene: TRBV12-5; CDR3 DNA: TGTGCTAGTGGTTTGGTAGTAGGACAGCTTCTACACTACGAGCAGTACTTC; CDR3 protein: CASGLVVGQLLHYEQYF
J gene: TRBJ1-6; clone size: -; D gene: TRBD1; V gene: TRBV5-6; CDR3 DNA: TGTGCCAGCAGCGACGGGACAGGGAATTCACCCCTCCACTTT; CDR3 protein: CASSDGTGNSPLHF
J gene: TRBJ2-2; clone size: -; D gene: -; V gene: TRBV5-1; CDR3 DNA: TGCGCCAGCAGCGCCCGGTCGGCGAACACCGGGGAGCTGTTTTTT; CDR3 protein: CASSARSANTGELFF
J gene: TRBJ1-2; clone size: -; D gene: -; V gene: TRBV28; CDR3 DNA: TGTGCCAGCAGTTTAAACAGACCCTATGGCTACACCTTC; CDR3 protein: CASSLNRPYGYTF
J gene: TRBJ1-6; clone size: -; D gene: -; V gene: TRBV12-3/TRBV12-4; CDR3 DNA: TGTGCCATTAATTTGGCTAATTCACCCCTCCACTTT; CDR3 protein: CAINLANSPLHF
J gene: TRBJ1-5; clone size: -; D gene: TRBD1; V gene: TRBV19; CDR3 DNA: TGTGCCAGTAGTCGGGGGACAGGGTTCGGGGTGAGCAATCAGCCCCAGCATTTT; CDR3 protein: CASSRGTGFGVSNQPQHF
J gene: TRBJ2-1; clone size: once; D gene: TRBD2; V gene: TRBV7-9; CDR3 DNA: TGTGCCAGCAGCTTAGAGCCCAGCGGGAGGAATGAGCAGTTCTTC; CDR3 protein: CASSLEPSGRNEQFF
J gene: TRBJ1-2; clone size: -; D gene: -; V gene: TRBV11-2; CDR3 DNA: TGTGCCAGCAGCTTAGAGGGGGCCAGGGCCGCCTCGGGCTACACCTTC; CDR3 protein: CASSLEGARAASGYTF
J gene: TRBJ2-1; clone size: -; D gene: TRBD2; V gene: TRBV29-1; CDR3 DNA: TGCAGCGTTGAAGATCGTGGGACTAGCGGGGGCAGAGCCTACAATGAGCAGTTCTTC; CDR3 protein: CSVEDRGTSGGRAYNEQFF
J gene: TRBJ1-4; clone size: -; D gene: -; V gene: TRBV24-1; CDR3 DNA: TGTGCCACCAGTGAACCGACAGGCGGCCCCTCTAATGAAAAACTGTTTTTT; CDR3 protein: CATSEPTGGPSNEKLFF
J gene: TRBJ2-2; clone size: -; D gene: TRBD2; V gene: TRBV6-2/TRBV6-3; CDR3 DNA: TGTGCCAGCACCCCGGGACTAGCGGGAGGGGCCGGGGAGCTGTTTTTT; CDR3 protein: CASTPGLAGGAGELFF
J gene: TRBJ2-1; clone size: -; D gene: -; V gene: TRBV7-9; CDR3 DNA: TGTGCCAGCAGCTCCGGCCGGCCAAATCCTCGGGGTGAGCAGTTCTTC; CDR3 protein: CASSSGRPNPRGEQFF
J gene: TRBJ2-7; clone size: -; D gene: -; V gene: TRBV19; CDR3 DNA: TGTGCCAGAGAGCTAGACTACGAGCAGTACTTC; CDR3 protein: CARELDYEQYF
J gene: TRBJ2-1; clone size: -; D gene: TRBD2; V gene: TRBV3-1/TRBV3-2; CDR3 DNA: TGTGCCAGCAGCCACGGACTAGTCAGTTCTAATGAGCAGTTCTTC; CDR3 protein: CASSHGLVSSNEQFF
J gene: TRBJ2-3; clone size: -; D gene: -; V gene: TRBV7-6; CDR3 DNA: TGTGCCAGCAGCTTAGCCCCTGCTATCCTCTCTAGCACAGATACGCAGTATTTT; CDR3 protein: CASSLAPAILSSTDTQYF
J gene: TRBJ1-2; clone size: -; D gene: TRBD1; V gene: TRBV7-2; CDR3 DNA: TGTGCCAGCAGCTTAAGAGGTGGAGGGACAGGGGGGCGCTACACCTTC; CDR3 protein: CASSLRGGGTGGRYTF
J gene: TRBJ1-2; clone size: -; D gene: -; V gene: TRBV6-4; CDR3 DNA: TGTGCCAGCAGCCCGGGGAGGCAGGGCGTGGGTTCTGGCTACACCTTC; CDR3 protein: CASSPGRQGVGSGYTF
J gene: TRBJ1-2; clone size: few; D gene: TRBD1; V gene: TRBV5-4; CDR3 DNA: TGTGCCAGCAGCGCAGGACAGGGGCGGGGAGGCTACACCTTC; CDR3 protein: CASSAGQGRGGYTF
J gene: TRBJ2-3; clone size: -; D gene: TRBD1; V gene: TRBV11-3; CDR3 DNA: TGTGCCAGCAGCCCTCGGGACAGCCAAGGCACAGATACGCAGTATTTT; CDR3 protein: CASSPRDSQGTDTQYF
J gene: TRBJ1-1; clone size: -; D gene: -; V gene: TRBV19; CDR3 DNA: TGTGCCAGTAGTATTGGCGGGCCCTTCCGATCTGAGGCTTTCTTT; CDR3 protein: CASSIGGPFRSEAFF
J gene: TRBJ2-7; clone size: -; D gene: -; V gene: TRBV10-3; CDR3 DNA: TGTGCCATCAGTGAGAGGGCAGGGTCCTACGAGCAGTACTTC; CDR3 protein: CAISERAGSYEQYF
J gene: TRBJ2-1; clone size: few; D gene: -; V gene: TRBV5-1; CDR3 DNA: TGCGCCAGCAGCTCTGGCGTTGCAGGGTGGTCCTACAATGAGCAGTTCTTC; CDR3 protein: CASSSGVAGWSYNEQFF
J gene: TRBJ2-5; clone size: -; D gene: -; V gene: TRBV7-2; CDR3 DNA: TGTGCCAGCAGGTCCGGACTGGGAGCGACGGAGACCCAGTACTTC; CDR3 protein: CASRSGLGATETQYF
J gene: TRBJ2-7; clone size: -; D gene: -; V gene: TRBV19; CDR3 DNA: TGTGCCAGTAGTAAGACGGACAGCCCACCCTTCTACGAGCAGTACTTC; CDR3 protein: CASSKTDSPPFYEQYF
J gene: TRBJ1-4; clone size: -; D gene: -; V gene: TRBV2; CDR3 DNA: TGTGCCAGCAGTTTCCACAGTACTAATGAAAAACTGTTTTTT; CDR3 protein: CASSFHSTNEKLFF
J gene: TRBJ2-4; clone size: -; D gene: -; V gene: TRBV5-4; CDR3 DNA: TGTGCCAGCAGCTCCCCTTTAGCCAAAAACATTCAGTACTTC; CDR3 protein: CASSSPLAKNIQYF
J gene: TRBJ1-2; clone size: -; D gene: -; V gene: TRBV28; CDR3 DNA: TGTGCCAGCAGCTACCCCGCTGGGAGCGGGCCTAACTATGGCTACACCTTC; CDR3 protein: CASSYPAGSGPNYGYTF
J gene: TRBJ2-1; clone size: once; D gene: TRBD1; V gene: TRBV20-1; CDR3 DNA: TGCAGTGCTAGTGGCCAGGGGGCCCACCTAACTTACAATGAGCAGTTCTTC; CDR3 protein: CSASGQGAHLTYNEQFF
J gene: TRBJ2-1; clone size: -; D gene: TRBD2; V gene: TRBV6-2/TRBV6-3; CDR3 DNA: TGTGCCAGCAGCTTACTAGCGGGAGGCTACAATGAGCAGTTCTTC; CDR3 protein: CASSLLAGGYNEQFF
J gene: TRBJ2-5; clone size: -; D gene: TRBD2; V gene: TRBV5-4; CDR3 DNA: TGTGCCAGCAGCTTGGTCGGGGCTAGCGGGAGCGAGACCCAGTACTTC; CDR3 protein: CASSLVGASGSETQYF
J gene: TRBJ2-1; clone size: -; D gene: TRBD2; V gene: TRBV18; CDR3 DNA: TGTGCCAGCTCGCCTCGGACTAGCGGGAGCTCCTACAATGAGCAGTTCTTC; CDR3 protein: CASSPRTSGSSYNEQFF
J gene: TRBJ2-7; clone size: -; D gene: -; V gene: TRBV7-2; CDR3 DNA: TGTGCCAGCAGCTTAGGCGCCTCCTACGAGCAGTACTTC; CDR3 protein: CASSLGASYEQYF
J gene: TRBJ1-4; clone size: -; D gene: TRBD1; V gene: TRBV28; CDR3 DNA: TGTGCCAGCAGATCCCTACAGGGGGCAGGGGAAAAACTGTTTTTT; CDR3 protein: CASRSLQGAGEKLFF
J gene: TRBJ2-7; clone size: -; D gene: -; V gene: TRBV4-3; CDR3 DNA: TGCGCCAGCAGCCAAGGGGCCGCTGGACAGTCCTACGAGCAGTACTTC; CDR3 protein: CASSQGAAGQSYEQYF
J gene: TRBJ2-7; clone size: -; D gene: TRBD2; V gene: TRBV18; CDR3 DNA: TGTGCCAGCTCACCCAGACTAGCGGGAGGACGTTTTTACGAGCAGTACTTC; CDR3 protein: CASSPRLAGGRFYEQYF
J gene: TRBJ1-6; clone size: once; D gene: -; V gene: TRBV7-2; CDR3 DNA: TGTGCCAGCAGCTTAACGGGGGATAATTCACCCCTCCACTTT; CDR3 protein: CASSLTGDNSPLHF
J gene: TRBJ2-6; clone size: -; D gene: TRBD1; V gene: TRBV11-2; CDR3 DNA: TGTGCCAGCAGCCCCCGGACAGGGGGCACTGGGGCCAACGTCCTGACTTTC; CDR3 protein: CASSPRTGGTGANVLTF
J gene: TRBJ2-7; clone size: -; D gene: TRBD2; V gene: TRBV18; CDR3 DNA: TGTGCCAGCTCACCTGCTAGCGGGAGAATCGCCTACGAGCAGTACTTC; CDR3 protein: CASSPASGRIAYEQYF
J gene: TRBJ1-4; clone size: -; D gene: -; V gene: TRBV18; CDR3 DNA: TGTGCCAGCTCACCAAGAATAGGGGGAGACGAAAAACTGTTTTTT; CDR3 protein: CASSPRIGGDEKLFF
J gene: TRBJ2-5; clone size: -; D gene: -; V gene: TRBV6-2/TRBV6-3; CDR3 DNA: TGTGCCAGCACCCCTTTAAATTCCCAGGGGAAGGAGACCCAGTACTTC; CDR3 protein: CASTPLNSQGKETQYF
J gene: TRBJ2-5; clone size: -; D gene: -; V gene: TRBV7-7; CDR3 DNA: TGTGCCAGCGGCGGGGCAGGGCAAGAGACCCAGTACTTC; CDR3 protein: CASGGAGQETQYF
J gene: TRBJ1-2; clone size: -; D gene: -; V gene: TRBV7-9; CDR3 DNA: TGTGCCAGCAGCTTAACTCAGGGGAACTATGGCTACACCTTC; CDR3 protein: CASSLTQGNYGYTF
J gene: TRBJ2-2; clone size: -; D gene: TRBD2; V gene: TRBV18; CDR3 DNA: TGTGCCAGCTCGCCTACTAGCGGGAGATCTGCAGGGGAGCTGTTTTTT; CDR3 protein: CASSPTSGRSAGELFF
J gene: TRBJ2-7; clone size: once; D gene: TRBD2; V gene: TRBV27; CDR3 DNA: TGTGCCAGCAGCTTTCTAGCGGGAGCCTACGAGCAGTACTTC; CDR3 protein: CASSFLAGAYEQYF
J gene: TRBJ1-2; clone size: -; D gene: TRBD1; V gene: TRBV9; CDR3 DNA: TGTGCCAGCAGCGTAGTCCGGGGACAGGGGGATGGCTACACCTTC; CDR3 protein: CASSVVRGQGDGYTF
J gene: TRBJ2-1; clone size: -; D gene: -; V gene: TRBV5-4; CDR3 DNA: TGTGCCAGCAGCACATACAGGCGCGGGGCCTACAATGAGCAGTTCTTC; CDR3 protein: CASSTYRRGAYNEQFF